This TCR beta chain was identified in a study of CD8+ T cells in alopecia areata. Study information: Spontaneous alopecia affected the 6-12-month-old C3H/HeJ graft donors, whose skin was transplanted to approximately 7-10-week-old female C3H/HeJ mice.

This clone was seen more than once but under ten times. The antigen is unknown. The genes and germline here are from mouse. The CDR3 extends 4 residues past the end of the read, so its final part is completed from the germline J gene. Findings and limits, study-wide: There were also resident alphabeta T cells of normal skin sequenced in scalp samples. Against the mouse data, patients shared TCRs less clearly, possibly for HLA reasons.

This CDR3 spans 13 amino acids. The germline V gene encodes CDR1 NSQYPW and CDR2 LRSPGD (reference sequence). Reverse transcribed after extraction, RNA yielded cDNA as the sequencing template. The assay was immunoSEQ multiplex PCR, and TCRdb's table has in-frame clones only and misses some. Captured here are roughly 110,000 clones, none seen once; the top ten comprise roughly a fifth. The chain combines TRBV1 with TRBJ2-7; D not resolved. Sequencing used lesional skin. The sequence derives from a C3H/HeJ mouse with alopecia areata. The strain's MHC type: H2-k. CDR3 sequence: CTCSADSLYEQYF. The CDR3 DNA, read in part, is TGCACCTGCAGTGCAGACAGTCTTTAT.